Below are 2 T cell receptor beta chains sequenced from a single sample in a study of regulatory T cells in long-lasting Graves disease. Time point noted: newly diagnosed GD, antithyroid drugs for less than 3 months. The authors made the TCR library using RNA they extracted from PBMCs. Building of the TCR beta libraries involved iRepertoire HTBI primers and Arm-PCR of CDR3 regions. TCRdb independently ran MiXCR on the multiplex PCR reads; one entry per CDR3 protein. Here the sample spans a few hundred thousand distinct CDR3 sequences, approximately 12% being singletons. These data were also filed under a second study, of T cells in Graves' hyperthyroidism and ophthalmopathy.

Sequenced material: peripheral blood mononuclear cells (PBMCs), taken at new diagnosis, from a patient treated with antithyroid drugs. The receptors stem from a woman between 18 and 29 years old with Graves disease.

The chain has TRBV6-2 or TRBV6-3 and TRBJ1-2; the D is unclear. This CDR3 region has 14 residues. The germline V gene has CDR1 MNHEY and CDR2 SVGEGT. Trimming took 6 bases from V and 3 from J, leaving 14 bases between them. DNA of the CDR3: TGTGCCAGCAGGACCCTCTTCGGGGACTATGGCTACACCTTC. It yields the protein CASRTLFGDYGYTF.

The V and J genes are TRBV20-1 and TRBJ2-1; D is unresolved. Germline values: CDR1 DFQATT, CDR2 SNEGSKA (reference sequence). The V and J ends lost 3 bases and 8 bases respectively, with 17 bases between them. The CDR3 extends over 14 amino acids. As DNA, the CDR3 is TGCAGTGCTAGCAGAGAGTGGGGTTACGATGAGCAGTTCTTC. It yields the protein CSASREWGYDEQFF.